This T cell receptor (beta chain) was sequenced in a study of T cell responses to AZD1222 COVID-19 vaccine. Whole-study findings and limits: Spike-spanning, vaccine-associated CD4 TCRs were dominant at 160-218 and 743-854.

This clone was seen only once. The antigen is undetermined. This CDR3 has 14 amino acids. Germline lookup yields CDR1 LNHDA and CDR2 SQIVND (reference sequence). The trim removed 5 bases at V and 6 bases at J, leaving 5 bases unmatched. Profiling relied on immunoSEQ multiplex PCR, and the TCRdb table lists in-frame clones only, not all of them. This sample has some 140,000 clones, with roughly 90% found just once. This receptor was obtained from an adult in good health. This chain connects TRBV19 to TRBJ1-5; 9 nucleotides agree with TRBD1. The sequenced sample was peripheral blood, obtained on day 0 of AZD1222 vaccination. The CDR3 is CASSWGTGSQPQHF. The CDR3 nucleotides read TGTGCCAGTAGTTGGGGGACAGGGTCTCAGCCCCAGCATTTT.